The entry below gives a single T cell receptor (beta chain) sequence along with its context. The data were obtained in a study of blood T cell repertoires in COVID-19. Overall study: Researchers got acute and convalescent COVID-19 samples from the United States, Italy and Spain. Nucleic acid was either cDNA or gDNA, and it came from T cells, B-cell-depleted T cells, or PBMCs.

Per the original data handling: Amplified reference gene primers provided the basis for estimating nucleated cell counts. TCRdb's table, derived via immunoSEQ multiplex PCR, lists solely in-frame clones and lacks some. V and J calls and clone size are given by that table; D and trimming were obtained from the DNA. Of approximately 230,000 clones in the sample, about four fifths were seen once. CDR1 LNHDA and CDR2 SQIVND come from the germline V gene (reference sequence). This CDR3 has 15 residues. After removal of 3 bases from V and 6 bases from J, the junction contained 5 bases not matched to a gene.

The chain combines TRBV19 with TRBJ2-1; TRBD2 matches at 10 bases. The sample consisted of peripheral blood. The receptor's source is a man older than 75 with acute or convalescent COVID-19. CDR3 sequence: CASSMLAGVGNEQFF. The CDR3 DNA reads TGTGCCAGTAGTATGCTAGCGGGAGTTGGCAATGAGCAGTTCTTC. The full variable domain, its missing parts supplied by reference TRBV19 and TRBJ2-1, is DGGITQSPKYLFRKEGQNVTLSCEQNLNHDAMYWYRQDPGQGLRLIYYSQIVNDFQKGDIAEGYSVSREKKESFPLTVTSAQKNPTAFYLCASSMLAGVGNEQFFGPGTRLTVL.